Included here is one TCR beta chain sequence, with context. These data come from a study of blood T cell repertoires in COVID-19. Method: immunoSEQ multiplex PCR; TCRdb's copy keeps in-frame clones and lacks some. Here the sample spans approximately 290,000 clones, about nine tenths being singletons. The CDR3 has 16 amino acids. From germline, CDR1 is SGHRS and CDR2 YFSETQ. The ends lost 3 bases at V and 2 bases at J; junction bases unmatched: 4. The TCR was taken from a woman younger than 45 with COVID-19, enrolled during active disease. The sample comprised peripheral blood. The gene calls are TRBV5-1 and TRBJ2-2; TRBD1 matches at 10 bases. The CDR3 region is CASSYRQGANTGELFF. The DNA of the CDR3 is TGCGCCAGCAGCTACCGACAGGGGGCAAACACCGGGGAGCTGTTTTTT.